A selection of T cell receptor beta chains follows, all from one sample in a study of OX40 agonist ivuxolimab in advanced cancers. Assay: immunoSEQ multiplex PCR; the TCRdb copy retains only in-frame clones and omits some. This sample carries about 68,000 clones, 75% to 85% of them seen once, and the ten largest clones take under 2%. Here the sequenced sample was CD4+ or CD8+ T cells sorted from blood, taken in a trial of the OX40 agonist ivuxolimab. The receptors shown here come from an adult with an advanced solid tumor such as melanoma, head and neck, liver or kidney cancer. Both conserved end residues are part of each CDR3. A D gene is named only where the DNA matches it firmly. Size is omitted from some rows. Given values are once, few, many or a class for expanded clones.

D gene: .
J gene: TRBJ1-1
V gene: TRBV6-6
clone size: few
CDR3 DNA: TGTGCCAGCAGCTTCGCACAGGGAGGACCTGAAGCTTTCTTT
CDR3 protein: CASSFAQGGPEAFF

D gene: .
J gene: TRBJ1-2
V gene: TRBV9
clone size: .
CDR3 DNA: TGTGCCAGCAGCGTAGCCGAGGGTTTAAGGAGCTATGGCTACACCTTC
CDR3 protein: CASSVAEGLRSYGYTF

D gene: TRBD2
J gene: TRBJ2-5
V gene: TRBV5-4
clone size: once
CDR3 DNA: TGTGCCAGCAGGGCTCTGGGACTAGGAGAGACCCAGTACTTC
CDR3 protein: CASRALGLGETQYF

D gene: .
J gene: TRBJ1-2
V gene: TRBV11-2
clone size: .
CDR3 DNA: TGTGCCAGCAGCTTAGATCCAGCATCGTATGGCTACACCTTC
CDR3 protein: CASSLDPASYGYTF

D gene: TRBD2
J gene: TRBJ2-7
V gene: TRBV5-8
clone size: .
CDR3 DNA: TGTGCCAGCAGCTTGCGGGGAGCGGGGGCCCGGTACGAGCAGTACTTC
CDR3 protein: CASSLRGAGARYEQYF

D gene: .
J gene: TRBJ2-2
V gene: TRBV20-1
clone size: .
CDR3 DNA: TGCAGTGCTAGAGGACCCGGGGAGCTGTTTTTT
CDR3 protein: CSARGPGELFF

D gene: .
J gene: TRBJ1-5
V gene: TRBV5-1
clone size: .
CDR3 DNA: TGCGCCAGCAGCTTGGGGCAGCGCTCCAATCAGCCCCAGCATTTT
CDR3 protein: CASSLGQRSNQPQHF

D gene: .
J gene: TRBJ2-3
V gene: TRBV7-2
clone size: .
CDR3 DNA: TGTGCCAGCAGCCTGGCACAGAGTAGCACAGATACGCAGTATTTT
CDR3 protein: CASSLAQSSTDTQYF

D gene: .
J gene: TRBJ2-7
V gene: TRBV7-8
clone size: .
CDR3 DNA: TGTGCCAGCAGCTGGGACGGGCGGGGCGAGCAGTACTTC
CDR3 protein: CASSWDGRGEQYF

D gene: TRBD1
J gene: TRBJ1-2
V gene: TRBV19
clone size: .
CDR3 DNA: TGTGCCAGTAACACAGGGGGCGTTGGCTACACCTTC
CDR3 protein: CASNTGGVGYTF

D gene: TRBD2
J gene: TRBJ2-3
V gene: TRBV12-5
clone size: .
CDR3 DNA: TGTGCTAGTGGTTTTCTGGAAGCGGGAGTGGATACGCAGTATTTT
CDR3 protein: CASGFLEAGVDTQYF

D gene: .
J gene: TRBJ2-1
V gene: TRBV7-2
clone size: once
CDR3 DNA: TGTGCCAGCAGCCTAGGAGGGAGCAATGAGCAGTTCTTC
CDR3 protein: CASSLGGSNEQFF

D gene: .
J gene: TRBJ2-3
V gene: TRBV6-5
clone size: .
CDR3 DNA: TGTGCCAGCAGTTATTCCTACACAGATACGCAGTATTTT
CDR3 protein: CASSYSYTDTQYF

D gene: .
J gene: TRBJ1-5
V gene: TRBV18
clone size: .
CDR3 DNA: TGTGCCAGCTCACCAACGGCGGTTAGCAATCAGCCCCAGCATTTT
CDR3 protein: CASSPTAVSNQPQHF

D gene: .
J gene: TRBJ2-6
V gene: TRBV5-1
clone size: .
CDR3 DNA: TGCGCCAGCTTCCCAGACTCTGGGGCCAACGTCCTGACTTTC
CDR3 protein: CASFPDSGANVLTF

D gene: TRBD1
J gene: TRBJ1-2
V gene: TRBV7-2
clone size: .
CDR3 DNA: TGTGCCAGCAGCCCCCAGACAGGGGTGACGGGTGGCTACACCTTC
CDR3 protein: CASSPQTGVTGGYTF

D gene: TRBD2
J gene: TRBJ2-3
V gene: TRBV28
clone size: .
CDR3 DNA: TGTGCCAGCATCTTGGGGACTAGCGGCACAGATACGCAGTATTTT
CDR3 protein: CASILGTSGTDTQYF

D gene: TRBD1
J gene: TRBJ1-3
V gene: TRBV19
clone size: .
CDR3 DNA: TGTGCCAGCTTCCACACAGGGGTCGGAAACACCATATATTTT
CDR3 protein: CASFHTGVGNTIYF

D gene: .
J gene: TRBJ2-5
V gene: TRBV6-1
clone size: .
CDR3 DNA: TGTGCCGCCGCCGGACCCTCGTCTATTCAAGAGACCCAGTACTTC
CDR3 protein: CAAAGPSSIQETQYF

D gene: TRBD1
J gene: TRBJ1-5
V gene: TRBV19
clone size: .
CDR3 DNA: TGTGCCAGTAAGGGGGCAGGGATTTTTCGGCCCCAGCATTTT
CDR3 protein: CASKGAGIFRPQHF

D gene: .
J gene: TRBJ2-3
V gene: TRBV9
clone size: .
CDR3 DNA: TGTGCCAGCAGCGTAGGCAGGTCGGTGACAGATACGCAGTATTTT
CDR3 protein: CASSVGRSVTDTQYF

D gene: TRBD2
J gene: TRBJ2-1
V gene: TRBV6-5
clone size: .
CDR3 DNA: TGTGCCAGCAGTTATGCGGGACTAGCGGCCTACAATGAGCAGTTCTTC
CDR3 protein: CASSYAGLAAYNEQFF

D gene: TRBD1
J gene: TRBJ2-1
V gene: TRBV9
clone size: .
CDR3 DNA: TGTGCCAGCAGCGTAGGTTCTGTGGGGACAGGGCGCAGGTACAATGAGCAGTTCTTC
CDR3 protein: CASSVGSVGTGRRYNEQFF

D gene: .
J gene: TRBJ2-5
V gene: TRBV9
clone size: .
CDR3 DNA: TGTGCCAGCAGCGTAGGAGTGGGGGGAGGAGAGACCCAGTACTTC
CDR3 protein: CASSVGVGGGETQYF

D gene: .
J gene: TRBJ1-4
V gene: TRBV19
clone size: few
CDR3 DNA: TGTGCCAGTAGTGTGGTATCACGGGGTGAAAAACTGTTTTTT
CDR3 protein: CASSVVSRGEKLFF

D gene: TRBD2
J gene: TRBJ2-7
V gene: TRBV19
clone size: .
CDR3 DNA: TGTGCCAGTAGTATGCTAGCGGGAGAGGGTGAGCAGTACTTC
CDR3 protein: CASSMLAGEGEQYF

D gene: .
J gene: TRBJ2-3
V gene: TRBV27
clone size: .
CDR3 DNA: TGTGCCAGCAGTTTATCCCGCACAGATACGCAGTATTTT
CDR3 protein: CASSLSRTDTQYF

D gene: TRBD1
J gene: TRBJ1-4
V gene: TRBV6-6
clone size: .
CDR3 DNA: TGTGCCAGCAGTTACTCGACAGGGGGTGTTGGAAAACTGTTTTTT
CDR3 protein: CASSYSTGGVGKLFF

D gene: .
J gene: TRBJ1-2
V gene: TRBV7-2
clone size: .
CDR3 DNA: TGTGCCAGCAGCTCAAAGGGGGGCTATGGCTACACCTTC
CDR3 protein: CASSSKGGYGYTF

D gene: TRBD1
J gene: TRBJ2-3
V gene: TRBV29-1
clone size: .
CDR3 DNA: TGCAGCGTTTCGAGCAGGGGGCTTACAGATACGCAGTATTTT
CDR3 protein: CSVSSRGLTDTQYF

D gene: TRBD2
J gene: TRBJ2-1
V gene: TRBV4-3
clone size: .
CDR3 DNA: TGCGCCAGCAGCCAAGGAACTCTTAGCGGGATCGTGTTCTTC
CDR3 protein: CASSQGTLSGIVFF

D gene: .
J gene: TRBJ1-2
V gene: TRBV5-6
clone size: .
CDR3 DNA: TGTGCCAGCAGCTTGCGGGCCGACGGCTACACCTTC
CDR3 protein: CASSLRADGYTF

D gene: TRBD1
J gene: TRBJ1-2
V gene: TRBV28
clone size: .
CDR3 DNA: TGTGCCAGCAGGACCACGGACAGGGTTTATGGCTACACCTTC
CDR3 protein: CASRTTDRVYGYTF

D gene: TRBD2
J gene: TRBJ2-3
V gene: TRBV7-9
clone size: .
CDR3 DNA: TGTGCCAGCAGCCGGACCGGGACTAGCGGGAGTCCAGATACGCAGTATTTT
CDR3 protein: CASSRTGTSGSPDTQYF

D gene: TRBD2
J gene: TRBJ2-3
V gene: TRBV5-1
clone size: .
CDR3 DNA: TGCGCCAGCAGCTCGGGACTAGCGGGGAACACAGATACGCAGTATTTT
CDR3 protein: CASSSGLAGNTDTQYF

D gene: .
J gene: TRBJ1-2
V gene: TRBV7-3
clone size: once
CDR3 DNA: TGTGCCAGCAGCTTAACGGGGGGCTATGGCTACACCTTC
CDR3 protein: CASSLTGGYGYTF

D gene: .
J gene: TRBJ2-7
V gene: TRBV28
clone size: few
CDR3 DNA: TGTGCCAGCAGTTTATTGGCCGAGCAGTACTTC
CDR3 protein: CASSLLAEQYF

D gene: TRBD1
J gene: TRBJ2-5
V gene: TRBV5-6
clone size: .
CDR3 DNA: TGTGCCAGCAGCCAAGGGACAGCCCAAGAGACCCAGTACTTC
CDR3 protein: CASSQGTAQETQYF

D gene: .
J gene: TRBJ2-5
V gene: TRBV7-9
clone size: .
CDR3 DNA: TGTGCCAGCAGCTTAGTTTGGGCAGTAGAGACCCAGTACTTC
CDR3 protein: CASSLVWAVETQYF

D gene: .
J gene: TRBJ1-1
V gene: TRBV5-6
clone size: .
CDR3 DNA: TGTGCCAGCAGCTTAGGGGGAGGGGGCACTGAAGCTTTCTTT
CDR3 protein: CASSLGGGGTEAFF

D gene: .
J gene: TRBJ2-3
V gene: TRBV6-1
clone size: .
CDR3 DNA: TGTGCCAGCTCGGAGTACACAGATACGCAGTATTTT
CDR3 protein: CASSEYTDTQYF

D gene: .
J gene: TRBJ1-2
V gene: TRBV28
clone size: few
CDR3 DNA: TGTGCCAGCAGTTTAACAGCAGTATCCTATGGCTACACCTTC
CDR3 protein: CASSLTAVSYGYTF

D gene: .
J gene: TRBJ2-7
V gene: TRBV6-6
clone size: .
CDR3 DNA: TGTGCCAGCAGCACAAGTCGGGGTTACTACGAGCAGTACTTC
CDR3 protein: CASSTSRGYYEQYF

D gene: .
J gene: TRBJ2-7
V gene: TRBV9
clone size: once
CDR3 DNA: TGTGCCAGCAGCGTACTTGATCAGGATATCTACGAGCAGTACTTC
CDR3 protein: CASSVLDQDIYEQYF

D gene: TRBD1
J gene: TRBJ1-2
V gene: TRBV28
clone size: .
CDR3 DNA: TGTGCCAGCAGACCAGGGACAGCCGGCTATGGCTACACCTTC
CDR3 protein: CASRPGTAGYGYTF

D gene: TRBD2
J gene: TRBJ2-7
V gene: TRBV2
clone size: .
CDR3 DNA: TGTGCCAGCAGCACGGGACTAGCGTCCTACGAGCAGTACTTC
CDR3 protein: CASSTGLASYEQYF

D gene: .
J gene: TRBJ2-5
V gene: TRBV11-3
clone size: .
CDR3 DNA: TGTGCCAGTTCCCCAGGGTTATCAGAGACCCAGTACTTC
CDR3 protein: CASSPGLSETQYF

D gene: .
J gene: TRBJ1-1
V gene: TRBV7-2
clone size: few
CDR3 DNA: TGTGCCAGCAGCTTATTCCGAACTGAAGCTTTCTTT
CDR3 protein: CASSLFRTEAFF

D gene: .
J gene: TRBJ2-3
V gene: TRBV7-2
clone size: .
CDR3 DNA: TGTGCCAGCAGCTTAGGGACAAGCACAGATACGCAGTATTTT
CDR3 protein: CASSLGTSTDTQYF

D gene: .
J gene: TRBJ2-1
V gene: TRBV27
clone size: .
CDR3 DNA: TGTGCCAGCAGTTTAGGCCCCTCCGTTTTCAATGAGCAGTTCTTC
CDR3 protein: CASSLGPSVFNEQFF

D gene: TRBD2
J gene: TRBJ2-1
V gene: TRBV5-1
clone size: .
CDR3 DNA: TGCGCCAGCAGCTTGGGACTAGCCGGGGGCTACAATGAGCAGTTCTTC
CDR3 protein: CASSLGLAGGYNEQFF

D gene: .
J gene: TRBJ2-3
V gene: TRBV11-2
clone size: few
CDR3 DNA: TGTGCCAGCAGCCGAGGGACGGATGGGGATACGCAGTATTTT
CDR3 protein: CASSRGTDGDTQYF

D gene: .
J gene: TRBJ1-5
V gene: TRBV9
clone size: few
CDR3 DNA: TGTGCCAGCAGCGTAGGCCCAGGAGACTATCAGCCCCAGCATTTT
CDR3 protein: CASSVGPGDYQPQHF

D gene: TRBD1
J gene: TRBJ1-5
V gene: TRBV30
clone size: .
CDR3 DNA: TGTGCCTGGATGGCAGGGGGTAGCAATCAGCCCCAGCATTTT
CDR3 protein: CAWMAGGSNQPQHF